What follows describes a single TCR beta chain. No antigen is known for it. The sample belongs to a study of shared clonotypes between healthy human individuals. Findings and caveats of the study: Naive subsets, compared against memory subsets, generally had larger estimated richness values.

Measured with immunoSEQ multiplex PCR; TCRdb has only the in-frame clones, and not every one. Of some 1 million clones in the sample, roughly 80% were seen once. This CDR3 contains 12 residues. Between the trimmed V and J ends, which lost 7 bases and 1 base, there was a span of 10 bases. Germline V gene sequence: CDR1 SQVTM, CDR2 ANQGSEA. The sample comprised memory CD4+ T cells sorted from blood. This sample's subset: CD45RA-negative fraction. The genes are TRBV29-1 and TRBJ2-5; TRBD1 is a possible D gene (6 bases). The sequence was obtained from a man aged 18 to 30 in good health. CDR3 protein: CSGRTAQETQYF. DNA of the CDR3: TGCAGCGGAAGGACAGCCCAAGAGACCCAGTACTTC.